Listed below are T cell receptor beta chains from one sample, sequenced in a study of cytomegalovirus exposure and HLA in healthy donors. The table came from immunoSEQ multiplex PCR; TCRdb's copy has only in-frame clones and leaves some out. The sample holds under 200,000 clones, approximately 84% seen once. The specimen sequenced was PBMCs. All receptors come from a male donor in good health and CMV-seropositive. Each CDR3 is given with its conserved first and last residue. The size field is filled for only some rows; it gives once, few, many or a size class.

CDR3 length	J gene	V gene	clone size	CDR3 protein
13	TRBJ1-6	TRBV7-9	-	CASSLAVSSPLHF
14	TRBJ1-2	TRBV7-9	few	CASTPSVPSYGYTF
16	TRBJ1-3	TRBV1	-	CTSSQDGDRAGNTIYF
15	TRBJ2-1	TRBV5-1	-	CASSLESTSHNEQFF
15	-	TRBV7-2	-	CASSATLAGAAEQYF
13	TRBJ2-2	TRBV11-3	-	CASSLQNTGELFF
12	TRBJ1-4	TRBV7-9	once	CASSWGEEKLFF
14	TRBJ2-5	TRBV4-2	few	CASSQEDRGETQYF
15	TRBJ2-3	TRBV19	-	CASSKGGLGTDTQYF
14	TRBJ2-3	TRBV6-1	-	CASSEYGFTDTQYF
14	TRBJ2-7	TRBV28	-	CASSFPTSAHEQYF
14	TRBJ2-7	TRBV10-3	-	CAIRPVDSHYEQYF
16	TRBJ2-2	TRBV7-6	-	CASRPSAGVIGGELFF
15	TRBJ2-7	TRBV4-2	few	CASSQGGTGTYEQYF
15	TRBJ2-1	TRBV6-1	-	CASSPLREGYNEQFF
15	TRBJ2-3	TRBV4-2	-	CASSPTSGGTDTQYF
18	TRBJ2-2	TRBV5-1	-	CASRAGLAGGPGTGELFF